Below are 22 T cell receptor beta chains sequenced from a single sample in a study of CD8 T cells in Susac syndrome. Random hexamers served to reverse transcribe about 0.5 to 1 ug RNA. Via MiXCR, TCRdb re-called the immunoSEQ multiplex PCR reads, giving one row per CDR3 protein. Among hundreds of thousands of distinct CDR3 sequences listed, 89% were seen once. Sequencing was done on a sample of CD8+ T cells from PBMCs. The receptors here all came from a human donor with multiple sclerosis.

The chain employs TRBV5-1 and TRBJ2-7; D not resolved. Germline V CDR1 and CDR2: SGHRS, YFSETQ. The CDR3 length is 13 residues. V was trimmed by 6 bases and J by 3 bases, leaving 13 bases between them. The CDR3, as DNA: TGCGCCAGCAACCCGACCGGAAGCTACGAGCAGTACTTC. This translates into CASNPTGSYEQYF.

The chain employs TRBV29-1 and TRBJ1-2; D ambiguous. Germline V gene data show CDR1 as SQVTM and CDR2 as ANQGSEA. Trimming pared 0 bases from V and 2 bases from J, leaving 16 bases between. CDR3 length: 16 amino acids. CDR3 sequence (DNA): TGCAGCGTTGAAGATCGTCTCGGAAGGGAAAACTATGGCTACACCTTC. Protein product: CSVEDRLGRENYGYTF.

The CDR3 here is CASRVGTDPSYEQYF. Written as DNA, the CDR3 is TGTGCCAGCAGGGTGGGGACGGACCCTTCCTACGAGCAGTACTTC. V and J are TRBV2 and TRBJ2-7; D might be TRBD1 or TRBD2, each matching 5 bases. This CDR3 spans 15 amino acids. The ends were cut back, 6 bases at V and 1 base at J, with 16 bases in the middle. The germline gives CDR1 SNHLY, CDR2 FYNNEI.

The CDR3 DNA reads TGTGCCACCAGTCTAGGGGTGAACAATCAGCCCCAGCATTTT. Residues: CATSLGVNNQPQHF. V and J are TRBV24-1 and TRBJ1-5; the D gene is possibly TRBD1 (5 bases). Deletions cut 6 bases from V and 3 bases from J, with 11 bases between. The CDR3 consists of 14 residues. Germline lookup yields CDR1 KGHDR and CDR2 SFDVKD.

For the CDR3, the DNA is TGTGCCAGCAGCGTAGAGGGACAGGGCGCCTACAATGAGCAGTTCTTC. Protein sequence: CASSVEGQGAYNEQFF. V and J are TRBV9 and TRBJ2-1, with 9 positions matching TRBD1. The CDR3 loop spans 16 amino acids. Germline V gene lookup returns CDR1 SGDLS and CDR2 YYNGEE. Trimming cost V 0 bases and J 2 bases; bases outside gene matches: 3.

This clonotype occurred once. CDR3 DNA: TGTGCCAGCAGCCCGACAGGGGGCGATTCCTACAATGAGCAGTTCTTC. This codes for CASSPTGGDSYNEQFF. The chain uses TRBV7-9 and TRBJ2-1; TRBD1 matches 10 bases. Germline values: CDR1 SEHNR, CDR2 FQNEAQ (reference sequence). Trimming cost V 5 bases and J 1 base; bases outside gene matches: 5. The CDR3 is 16 amino acids.

This clonotype was seen just once. The chain couples TRBV3-1 to TRBJ2-1; 10 bases line up with TRBD2. The germline V gene has CDR1 LGHDT and CDR2 YNNKEL (reference sequence). Trimming at V came to 3 bases and at J to 8 bases, leaving 7 bases not matched to a gene. CDR3 length equals 15 residues. In DNA, the CDR3 is TGTGCCAGCAGCCAGGAGCGGGGGGGCCGGGATGAGCAGTTCTTC. Protein: CASSQERGGRDEQFF.

The chain carries TRBV27 and TRBJ2-7, with TRBD2 as a possible D gene (5 bases). Per germline, CDR1 MNHEY and CDR2 SMNVEV (reference sequence). V was trimmed by 6 bases and J by 0 bases, leaving 21 bases between them. The CDR3 loop spans 17 amino acids. The CDR3 here is CASRTSRADRFSYEQYF. In DNA form, the CDR3 reads TGTGCCAGCAGAACCTCGAGAGCGGACCGGTTCTCCTACGAGCAGTACTTC.

The rearrangement links TRBV20-1 to TRBJ2-2; D is unresolved. Trimming cost V 5 bases and J 6 bases, with 13 bases left between them. Per the germline V gene, CDR1 is DFQATT and CDR2 is SNEGSKA (reference sequence). CDR3 length: 13 amino acids. CDR3 region: CSARLIEAGELFF. CDR3 nucleotides: TGCAGTGCTCGCCTAATAGAGGCCGGGGAGCTGTTTTTT.

V is TRBV7-9 and J is TRBJ2-7; 7 nucleotides agree with TRBD2. The length of the CDR3 is 15 residues. Germline trimming cut 1 base from V and 3 bases from J; bases unmatched to any gene: 6. CDR1 SEHNR and CDR2 FQNEAQ come from the germline V gene (reference sequence). The CDR3 DNA sequence: TGTGCCAGCAGCTTAGGAGCGGGACCCAACTACGAGCAGTACTTC. Translation gives CASSLGAGPNYEQYF. Drawing the rest from reference TRBV7-9 and TRBJ2-7, the complete variable domain is DTGVSQNPRHKITKRGQNVTFRCDPISEHNRLYWYRQTLGQGPEFLTYFQNEAQLEKSRLLSDRFSAERPKGSFSTLEIQRTEQGDSAMYLCASSLGAGPNYEQYFGPGTRLTVT.

V usage is TRBV7-2 and J usage is TRBJ2-5, with D tentatively TRBD2 (5 bases). V lost 4 bases, J lost 1 base, and 13 bases lay in between. The CDR3 has 15 residues. The germline gives CDR1 SGHTA, CDR2 FQGNSA. The CDR3 sequence is CASSSTSFGQETQYF. CDR3 sequence (DNA): TGTGCCAGCAGCTCCACTAGTTTCGGCCAAGAGACCCAGTACTTC.

CDR3 loop: CASSLDRFRSGGYTF. The CDR3 bases are TGCGCCAGCAGCTTGGATCGGTTCCGATCAGGCGGCTACACCTTC. This chain uses TRBV5-1 with TRBJ1-2; no definite D call. The CDR3 is 15 residues long. Between the trimmed V and J ends, which lost 0 bases and 8 bases, there was a span of 17 bases. Per the germline V gene, CDR1 is SGHRS and CDR2 is YFSETQ.

The chain employs TRBV7-9 and TRBJ1-4, with D possibly matching TRBD1 (6 bases). Germline V gives CDR1 SEHNR, CDR2 FQNEAQ (reference sequence). V gave up 5 bases and J gave up 5 bases, with 21 bases separating them. This CDR3 region has 17 residues. CDR3 in DNA: TGTGCCAGCAGCCCGAGTCGAAAACAGGGTAGAAATGAAAAACTGTTTTTT. Translating gives CASSPSRKQGRNEKLFF.

In DNA form, the CDR3 reads TGTGCCAGCAGCTCCATCGGGGGGCCGGCGGGGGATACGCAGTATTTT. Its protein is CASSSIGGPAGDTQYF. The chain has TRBV7-9 and TRBJ2-3; tentative D call: TRBD2 (7 bases). V dropped 4 bases and J dropped 6 bases, with 20 bases sitting between them. This CDR3 is 16 amino acids long. Germline V gene sequence: CDR1 SEHNR, CDR2 FQNEAQ (reference sequence).

This rearrangement joins TRBV4-3 to TRBJ2-1; D ambiguous. V lost 0 bases and J 0 bases, leaving 18 bases between the germline ends. CDR3 length: 19 amino acids. The V gene's germline CDR1 is LGHNA and CDR2 YSLEER. The CDR3 DNA sequence: TGCGCCAGCAGCCAAGATATAGTTCCAAGGTACAGCTCCTACAATGAGCAGTTCTTC. Translated: CASSQDIVPRYSSYNEQFF.

V usage is TRBV27 and J usage is TRBJ1-1; D may be TRBD1 (6 bases). The CDR3 sequence is 16 residues long. Trimming stripped 4 bases from V and 0 bases from J, with 15 bases between. Per germline, CDR1 MNHEY and CDR2 SMNVEV (reference sequence). The CDR3 coding sequence is TGTGCCAGCAGTTCTACTTTGGGGGGCATGAACACTGAAGCTTTCTTT. This encodes CASSSTLGGMNTEAFF.

The chain employs TRBV7-2 and TRBJ1-2; D is ambiguous. CDR1 SGHTA and CDR2 FQGNSA come from the germline V gene. This CDR3 contains 15 residues. Trimming left V 5 bases short and J 0 bases short, with 13 bases between. The CDR3 bases are TGTGCCAGCAGCGTGCAGCATTTAGCTAACTATGGCTACACCTTC. This encodes CASSVQHLANYGYTF. Variable domain in full (rest from reference TRBV7-2 and TRBJ1-2): GAGVSQSPSNKVTEKGKDVELRCDPISGHTALYWYRQSLGQGLEFLIYFQGNSAPDKSGLPSDRFSAERTGGSVSTLTIQRTQQEDSAVYLCASSVQHLANYGYTFGSGTRLTVV.

This chain uses TRBV20-1 with TRBJ2-3, with TRBD1 matching 9 bases. The CDR3 is 16 amino acids. CDR1 DFQATT and CDR2 SNEGSKA come from the germline V gene (reference sequence). J was trimmed by 0 bases and V by 5 bases; bases with no gene match: 9. The CDR3 sequence is CSADNRDRVSTDTQYF. The DNA of the CDR3 is TGCAGTGCTGATAACCGGGACAGGGTTAGCACAGATACGCAGTATTTT.

V usage is TRBV7-2 and J usage is TRBJ2-3, with 13 bases aligning to TRBD2. The CDR3 is 17 amino acids. Germline V gives CDR1 SGHTA, CDR2 FQGNSA. Trimming took 1 base from V and 4 from J; bases not matched to a gene: 5. In nucleotides, the CDR3 is TGTGCCAGCAGCTTAGTACTAGCGGGGGGGTGGGCAGATACGCAGTATTTT. It specifies CASSLVLAGGWADTQYF.

The chain employs TRBV7-9 and TRBJ2-1, with no clear D. CDR3 length: 13 residues. CDR1 is SEHNR and CDR2 is FQNEAQ in the germline V gene (reference sequence). V lost 5 bases, J lost 8 bases, and 13 bases lay in between. CDR3 loop: CASSAVLFHEQFF. CDR3 sequence (DNA): TGTGCCAGCAGCGCCGTACTTTTTCATGAGCAGTTCTTC.

The chain couples TRBV12-3 or TRBV12-4 to TRBJ2-3; TRBD1 matches 8 bases. This CDR3 is built from 15 residues. V lost 6 bases, J lost 2 bases, and 7 bases stayed unmatched. This CDR3 is CASSSTGAYTDTQYF. In DNA, the CDR3 is TGTGCCAGCAGCTCGACAGGGGCCTACACAGATACGCAGTATTTT.

The V and J genes are TRBV6-7 and TRBJ2-5; D is unresolved. TRBV6-7 counts as an open reading frame of uncertain function. The CDR3 has 16 amino acids. Deletions cut 4 bases from V and 2 bases from J, with 17 bases between. The DNA for the CDR3 is TGTGCCAGCAGTTCTAGTAAGAAGGGCTCGCAAGAGACCCAGTACTTC. Translation gives CASSSSKKGSQETQYF.